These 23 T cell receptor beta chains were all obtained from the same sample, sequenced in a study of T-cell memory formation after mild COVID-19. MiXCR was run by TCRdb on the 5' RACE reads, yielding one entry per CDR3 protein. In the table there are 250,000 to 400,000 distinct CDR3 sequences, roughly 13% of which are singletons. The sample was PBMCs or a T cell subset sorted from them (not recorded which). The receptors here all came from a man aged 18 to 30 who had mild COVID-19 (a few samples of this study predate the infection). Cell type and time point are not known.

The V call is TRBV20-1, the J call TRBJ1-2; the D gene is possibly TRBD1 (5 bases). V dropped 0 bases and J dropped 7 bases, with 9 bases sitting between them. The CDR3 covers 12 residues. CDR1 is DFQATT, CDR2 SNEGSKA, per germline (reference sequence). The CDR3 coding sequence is TGCAGTGCTAGAGAAGATGGGGGTGGCTACACCTTC. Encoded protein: CSAREDGGGYTF.

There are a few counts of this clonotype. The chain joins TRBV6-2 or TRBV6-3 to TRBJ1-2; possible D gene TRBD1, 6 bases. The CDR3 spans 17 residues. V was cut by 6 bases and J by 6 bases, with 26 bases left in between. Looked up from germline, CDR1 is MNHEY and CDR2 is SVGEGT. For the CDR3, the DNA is TGTGCCAGCAGCAGGGGAATAGGCGGTTCTACGTTAGATGGCTACACCTTC. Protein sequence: CASSRGIGGSTLDGYTF.

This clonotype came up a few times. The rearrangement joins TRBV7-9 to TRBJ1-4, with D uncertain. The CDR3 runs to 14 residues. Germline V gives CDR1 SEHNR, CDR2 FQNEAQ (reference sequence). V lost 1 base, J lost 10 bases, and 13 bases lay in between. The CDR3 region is CASSLDPRAIKLFF. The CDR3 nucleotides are TGTGCCAGCAGCTTAGATCCAAGGGCCATAAAACTGTTTTTT.

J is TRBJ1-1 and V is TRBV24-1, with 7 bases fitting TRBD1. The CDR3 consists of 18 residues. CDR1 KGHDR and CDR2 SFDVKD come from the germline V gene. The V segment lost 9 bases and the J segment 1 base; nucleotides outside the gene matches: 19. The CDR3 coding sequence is TGTGCCACCTTTCGAGGAGGGGGCGCGGAAGAGCGGAACACTGAAGCTTTCTTT. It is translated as CATFRGGGAEERNTEAFF.

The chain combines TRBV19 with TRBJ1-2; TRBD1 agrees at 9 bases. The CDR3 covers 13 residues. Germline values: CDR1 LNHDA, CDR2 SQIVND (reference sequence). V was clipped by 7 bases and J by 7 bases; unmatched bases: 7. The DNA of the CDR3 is TGTGCCAGTACTAACCGGGACAGGGCTGGCTACACCTTC. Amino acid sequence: CASTNRDRAGYTF.

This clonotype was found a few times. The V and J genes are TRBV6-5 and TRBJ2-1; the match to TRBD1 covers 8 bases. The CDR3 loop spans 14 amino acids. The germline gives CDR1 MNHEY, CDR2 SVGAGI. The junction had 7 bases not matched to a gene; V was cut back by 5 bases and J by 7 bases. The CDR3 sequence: CASSNHQGANEQFF. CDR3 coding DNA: TGTGCCAGCAGTAACCATCAGGGGGCGAATGAGCAGTTCTTC.

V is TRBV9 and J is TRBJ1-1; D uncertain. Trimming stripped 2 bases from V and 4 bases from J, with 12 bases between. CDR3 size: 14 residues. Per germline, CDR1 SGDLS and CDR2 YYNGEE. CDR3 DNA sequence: TGTGCCAGCAGCGTTGTGGACTGGGGCACTGAAGCTTTCTTT. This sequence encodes CASSVVDWGTEAFF.

The CDR3 loop reads CATHLVLGGIYGYTF. CDR3 DNA: TGTGCCACCCACCTAGTTTTAGGGGGTATTTATGGCTACACCTTC. The chain has TRBV24-1 and TRBJ1-2; TRBD1 might be the D (6 bases). The CDR3 runs 15 residues. The V gene's germline CDR1 is KGHDR and CDR2 SFDVKD. Deletions cut 9 bases from V and 5 bases from J, with 21 bases between.

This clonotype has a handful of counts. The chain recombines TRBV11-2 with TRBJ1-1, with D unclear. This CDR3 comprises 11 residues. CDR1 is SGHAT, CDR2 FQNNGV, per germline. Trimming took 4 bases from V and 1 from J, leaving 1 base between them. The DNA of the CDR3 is TGTGCCAGCAGCTGGAACACTGAAGCTTTCTTT. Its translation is CASSWNTEAFF.

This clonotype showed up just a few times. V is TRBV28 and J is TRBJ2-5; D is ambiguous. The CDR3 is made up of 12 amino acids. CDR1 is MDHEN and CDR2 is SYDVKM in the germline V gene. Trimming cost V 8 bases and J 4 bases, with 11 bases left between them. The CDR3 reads CASWASRETQYF. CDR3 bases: TGTGCCAGCTGGGCCAGCCGAGAGACCCAGTACTTC.

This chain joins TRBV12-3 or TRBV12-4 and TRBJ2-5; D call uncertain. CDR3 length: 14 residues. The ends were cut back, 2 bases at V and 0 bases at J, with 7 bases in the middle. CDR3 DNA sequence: TGTGCCAGCAGTTTAAGTCTAGACCAAGAGACCCAGTACTTC. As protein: CASSLSLDQETQYF.

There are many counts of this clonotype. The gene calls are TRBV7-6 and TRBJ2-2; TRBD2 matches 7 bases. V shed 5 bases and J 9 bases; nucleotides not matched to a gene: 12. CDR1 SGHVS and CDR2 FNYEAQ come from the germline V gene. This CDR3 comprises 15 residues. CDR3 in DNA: TGTGCCAGCAGCCCCGCCGGCGGGAGCCGTTGGGAGCTGTTTTTT. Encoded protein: CASSPAGGSRWELFF.

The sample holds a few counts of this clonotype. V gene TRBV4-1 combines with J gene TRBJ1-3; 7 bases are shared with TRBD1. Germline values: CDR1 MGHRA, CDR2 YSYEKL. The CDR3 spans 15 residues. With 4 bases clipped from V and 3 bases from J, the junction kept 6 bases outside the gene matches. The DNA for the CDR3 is TGCGCCAGCAGCCTCACAGGGGAAAGTGGAAACACCATATATTTT. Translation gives CASSLTGESGNTIYF.

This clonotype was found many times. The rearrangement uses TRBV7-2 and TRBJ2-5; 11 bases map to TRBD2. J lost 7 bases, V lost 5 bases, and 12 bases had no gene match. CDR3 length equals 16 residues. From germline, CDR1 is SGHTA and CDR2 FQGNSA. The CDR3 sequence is CASSAPGSGGVGTQYF. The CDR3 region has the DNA TGTGCCAGCAGCGCCCCGGGTAGCGGGGGGGTCGGGACCCAGTACTTC.

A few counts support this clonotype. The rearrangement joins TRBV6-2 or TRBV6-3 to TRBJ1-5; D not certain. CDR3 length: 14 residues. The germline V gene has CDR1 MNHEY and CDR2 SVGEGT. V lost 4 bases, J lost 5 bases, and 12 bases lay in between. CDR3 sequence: CASSLNSYHQPQHF. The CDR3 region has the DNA TGTGCCAGCAGTTTAAACAGTTACCATCAGCCCCAGCATTTT.

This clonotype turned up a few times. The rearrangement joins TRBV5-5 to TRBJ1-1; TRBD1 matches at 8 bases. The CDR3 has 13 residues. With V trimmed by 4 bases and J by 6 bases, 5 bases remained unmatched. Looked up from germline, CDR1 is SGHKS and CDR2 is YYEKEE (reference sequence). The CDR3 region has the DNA TGTGCCAGCAGCACCCAGGGGGCTGCTGAAGCTTTCTTT. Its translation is CASSTQGAAEAFF.

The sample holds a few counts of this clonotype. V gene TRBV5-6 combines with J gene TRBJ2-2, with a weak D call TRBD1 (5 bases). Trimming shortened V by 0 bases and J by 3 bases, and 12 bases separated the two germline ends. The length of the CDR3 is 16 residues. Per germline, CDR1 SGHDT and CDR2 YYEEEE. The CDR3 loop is CASSLGAEGDTGELFF. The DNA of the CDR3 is TGTGCCAGCAGCTTGGGGGCGGAAGGGGACACCGGGGAGCTGTTTTTT.

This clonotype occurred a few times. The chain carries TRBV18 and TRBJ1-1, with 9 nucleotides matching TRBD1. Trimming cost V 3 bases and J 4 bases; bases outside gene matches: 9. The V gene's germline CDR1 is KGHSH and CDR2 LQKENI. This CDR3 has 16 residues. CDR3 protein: CASSPGQGGSGTEAFF. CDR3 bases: TGTGCCAGCTCACCGGGACAGGGAGGTTCGGGCACTGAAGCTTTCTTT.

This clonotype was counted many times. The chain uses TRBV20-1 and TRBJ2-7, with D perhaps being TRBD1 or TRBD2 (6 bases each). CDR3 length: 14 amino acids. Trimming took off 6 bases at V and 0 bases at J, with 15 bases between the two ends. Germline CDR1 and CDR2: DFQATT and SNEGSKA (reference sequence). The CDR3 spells CSAASGGSSYEQYF. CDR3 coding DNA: TGCAGTGCCGCTTCCGGGGGCAGCTCCTACGAGCAGTACTTC.

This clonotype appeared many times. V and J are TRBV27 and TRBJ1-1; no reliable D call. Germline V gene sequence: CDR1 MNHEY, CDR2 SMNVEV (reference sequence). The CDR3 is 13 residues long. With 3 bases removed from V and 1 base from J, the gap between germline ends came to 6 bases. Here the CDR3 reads CASSFNPNTEAFF. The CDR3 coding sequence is TGTGCCAGCAGTTTCAACCCGAACACTGAAGCTTTCTTT.

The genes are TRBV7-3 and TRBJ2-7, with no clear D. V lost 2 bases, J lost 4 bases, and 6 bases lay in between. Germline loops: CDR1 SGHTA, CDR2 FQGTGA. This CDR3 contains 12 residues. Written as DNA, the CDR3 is TGTGCCAGCAGCTTACGAATGTACGAGCAGTACGTC. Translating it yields CASSLRMYEQYV.

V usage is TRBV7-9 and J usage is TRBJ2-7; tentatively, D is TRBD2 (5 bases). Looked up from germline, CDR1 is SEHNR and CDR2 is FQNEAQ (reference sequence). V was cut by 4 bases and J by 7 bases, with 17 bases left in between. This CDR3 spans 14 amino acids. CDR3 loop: CASSSTEESGEQYV. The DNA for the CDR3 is TGTGCCAGCAGCTCTACCGAGGAGAGCGGAGAGCAGTACGTC.

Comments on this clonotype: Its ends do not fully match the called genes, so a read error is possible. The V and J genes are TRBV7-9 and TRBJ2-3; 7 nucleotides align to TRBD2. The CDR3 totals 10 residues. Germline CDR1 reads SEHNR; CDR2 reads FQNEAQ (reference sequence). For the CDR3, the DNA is TGTGCCAGCAGCGGGGCTAGCGGTTCTTTT. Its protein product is CASSGASGSF.